The 3 T cell receptor beta chains below come from one sample, sequenced in a study of CD8+CD57+ T cells in acquired aplastic anemia. Genomic DNA, serving as template, underwent TCR beta VDJ and CDR3 profiling. Using its own MiXCR run on the reads, TCRdb lists one record per CDR3 protein. Counted here are approximately 160,000 distinct CDR3 sequences, around 45% occurring once; the ten biggest clones make up about 1.1%. Material: sorted CD4+, CD8+, or CD8+CD57+ T cells (not recorded which) from PBMCs. These receptors were collected from a human donor in good health.

The V and J genes are TRBV6-1 and TRBJ1-1, with D unclear. V lost 4 bases and J 3 bases, leaving 15 bases between the germline ends. The CDR3 has 15 amino acids. Germline values: CDR1 MNHNS, CDR2 SASEGT. The CDR3 spells CASSAQVILYTEAFF. The CDR3 DNA reads TGTGCCAGCAGTGCCCAAGTTATTCTATACACTGAAGCTTTCTTT.

This clonotype was counted ten times or more. This chain links TRBV20-1 with TRBJ2-3; 12 bases fit TRBD2. CDR1 and CDR2 from the germline V gene are DFQATT and SNEGSKA (reference sequence). Trimming took 6 bases from V and 5 from J; bases not matched to a gene: 18. The CDR3 consists of 18 residues. This chain's CDR3 is CSAPSPLTSGGSRDTQYF. The CDR3 coding sequence is TGCAGTGCCCCGAGTCCCCTAACTAGCGGGGGGTCAAGAGATACGCAGTATTTT.

This clonotype was recorded at least ten times. The chain is built from TRBV14 and TRBJ1-2, with TRBD1 as a possible D gene (6 bases). The germline V gene has CDR1 SGHDN and CDR2 FVKESK. The CDR3 is 14 residues long. V shed 0 bases and J shed 3 bases, with 8 bases lying between them. The CDR3 sequence is CASSQDRGDYGYTF. The CDR3 DNA reads as TGTGCCAGCAGCCAAGACAGGGGTGACTATGGCTACACCTTC. The full variable domain, rest sourced from reference TRBV14 and TRBJ1-2, is EAGVTQFPSHSVIEKGQTVTLRCDPISGHDNLYWYRRVMGKEIKFLLHFVKESKQDESGMPNNRFLAERTGGTYSTLKVQPAELEDSGVYFCASSQDRGDYGYTFGSGTRLTVV.